This T cell receptor beta chain was obtained from a study of blood T cell repertoires in COVID-19. Study-level information: Sites across the United States, Italy and Spain contributed samples from acute and convalescent COVID-19. PBMCs, B-cell-depleted T cells, or T cells were the source of the cDNA or gDNA that made up the material.

The V segment lost 5 bases and the J segment 7 bases; nucleotides outside the gene matches: 16. The CDR3 is 17 amino acids. Per germline, CDR1 GTSNPN and CDR2 SVGIG (reference sequence). Under the authors' procedure: Quantification of nucleated cells was approximated via reference gene primer amplification. The assay was immunoSEQ multiplex PCR, and TCRdb's table has in-frame clones only and misses some. V, J and clone size derive from that table, while D and trimming were established from the DNA sequence. The sample records a few hundred thousand clones, roughly 90% being singletons. This receptor was obtained from a woman between 25 and 40 years old with COVID-19, enrolled during active disease. The chain employs TRBV30 and TRBJ2-1; 11 bases fit TRBD1. Material for sequencing was peripheral blood. CDR3 residues: CAWLKGPGTGGGNEQFF. The CDR3 DNA follows: TGTGCCTGGTTGAAGGGACCTGGGACAGGGGGAGGGAATGAGCAGTTCTTC.